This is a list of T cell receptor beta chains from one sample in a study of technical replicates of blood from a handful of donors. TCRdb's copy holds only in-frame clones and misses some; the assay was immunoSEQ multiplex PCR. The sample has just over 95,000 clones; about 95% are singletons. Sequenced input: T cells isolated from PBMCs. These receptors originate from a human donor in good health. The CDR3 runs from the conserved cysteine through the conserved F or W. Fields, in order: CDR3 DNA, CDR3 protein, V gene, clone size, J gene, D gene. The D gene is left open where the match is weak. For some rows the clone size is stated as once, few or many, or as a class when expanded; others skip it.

TGTGCCAGCAGCGAACTAGCGGGAGTAGGAGATACGCAGTATTTT | CASSELAGVGDTQYF | TRBV2 | . | TRBJ2-3 | TRBD2
TGTGCCAGCAGCGCGGGACTAGCCACCTACAATGAGCAGTTCTTC | CASSAGLATYNEQFF | TRBV9 | . | TRBJ2-1 | TRBD2
TGCGCCAGCGACCGGGACAGGGGGCCAGGCACAGATACGCAGTATTTT | CASDRDRGPGTDTQYF | TRBV5-1 | . | TRBJ2-3 | TRBD1
TGCGCCAGCAGCCTTCCCGATGGGGCTGGAGGCTACACCTTC | CASSLPDGAGGYTF | TRBV5-1 | . | TRBJ1-2 | .
TGTGCCAGTAGTATAACAGGGATAGCGGGGGCCCAGTACTTC | CASSITGIAGAQYF | TRBV19 | . | TRBJ2-5 | TRBD2
TGTGCCAGCAGCTTTAGCCCCCGGACAGTAGCATCCGAGCAGTACTTC | CASSFSPRTVASEQYF | TRBV13 | . | TRBJ2-7 | .
TGCGCCAGCAGCCAAGAGGGCAGGGGAACAGTCAATGAGCAGTTCTTC | CASSQEGRGTVNEQFF | TRBV4-3 | . | TRBJ2-1 | .
TGTGCCAGCAGCTGGAGCGGGAGGGGTACCGGGGAGCTGTTTTTT | CASSWSGRGTGELFF | TRBV7-2 | . | TRBJ2-2 | TRBD2
TGTGCCATCAAAGGGCAGGGAGAGACCCAGTACTTC | CAIKGQGETQYF | TRBV10-3 | . | TRBJ2-5 | .
TGTGCCAGCAGCCCCGGCGGGACCCAGTACTTC | CASSPGGTQYF | TRBV27 | . | TRBJ2-5 | .
TGTGCCAGCAGCTTAGCTGGCAGTCACACTGAAGCTTTCTTT | CASSLAGSHTEAFF | TRBV7-9 | once | TRBJ1-1 | .
TGTGCCTGGGATACCCTAGCGGGTTACGAGCAGTACTTC | CAWDTLAGYEQYF | TRBV30 | once | TRBJ2-7 | TRBD2
TGTGCCTGGAGTGAAGTACAGGGGTGGGTGGACACTGAAGCTTTCTTT | CAWSEVQGWVDTEAFF | TRBV30 | once | TRBJ1-1 | TRBD1
TGTGCCAGCAGCTTAATTGGACAGAGCACAGATACGCAGTATTTT | CASSLIGQSTDTQYF | TRBV7-2 | . | TRBJ2-3 | .
TGTGCCAGAGTACAAGGAAACACCATATATTTT | CARVQGNTIYF | TRBV7-9 | few | TRBJ1-3 | .
TGTGCCAGCAGCCAGCTGCGAGGCTACAATGAGCAGTTCTTC | CASSQLRGYNEQFF | TRBV11-2 | once | TRBJ2-1 | .
TGCGCCAGCAGCCCCGGGACAGGAACTTACGAGCAGTACTTC | CASSPGTGTYEQYF | TRBV4-3 | . | TRBJ2-7 | TRBD1
TGCGCCAGCAGCTCGCTGACTAGCGGGTACAATGAGCAGTTCTTC | CASSSLTSGYNEQFF | TRBV5-1 | . | TRBJ2-1 | TRBD2
TGTGCCAGCAGTTCACAGGGGGCTGGGGCCAACGTCCTGACTTTC | CASSSQGAGANVLTF | TRBV6-4 | . | TRBJ2-6 | TRBD1
TGTGCCAGCAGCCTTCTCCCCCGGACTAGCGGGAAGAGCTCCTACAATGAGCAGTTCTTC | CASSLLPRTSGKSSYNEQFF | TRBV7-7 | . | TRBJ2-1 | TRBD2
TGCAGCGTTGAGGTGGGGACATTAGGCTACGAGCAGTACTTC | CSVEVGTLGYEQYF | TRBV29-1 | . | TRBJ2-7 | .
TGTGCCAGCAGTGTTCTAGATCCACGGTACAATGAGCAGTTCTTC | CASSVLDPRYNEQFF | TRBV6-4 | . | TRBJ2-1 | .
TGTGCCAGCAGGGTAGCCTACGAGCAGTACTTC | CASRVAYEQYF | TRBV6-5 | . | TRBJ2-7 | .
TGTGCCAGCAGGCCAGACGGGTGGGTCTATGGCTACACCTTC | CASRPDGWVYGYTF | TRBV2 | . | TRBJ1-2 | .
TGCGCCAGCAGGAACACCGGGACAGGGTTCACAGATACGCAGTATTTT | CASRNTGTGFTDTQYF | TRBV5-1 | . | TRBJ2-3 | TRBD1
TGTGCCAGTAGTACGGTCCGGGGAGCTTTCTTT | CASSTVRGAFF | TRBV19 | . | TRBJ1-1 | .
TGTGCCAGCAGCCTGCCTTTGGAGGGAGAAGTTGGAAATGAGCAGTTCTTC | CASSLPLEGEVGNEQFF | TRBV11-3 | . | TRBJ2-1 | .
TGTGCCAGTAGTATAGGGGACACTAACACTGAAGCTTTCTTT | CASSIGDTNTEAFF | TRBV19 | . | TRBJ1-1 | .